This T cell receptor beta chain was identified in a study of chemoradiotherapy in HPV16-positive cancers. Study-level findings and limits: Candidate HPV-specific clones and E7-related TCR motifs grew in tumor during treatment. HPV-responsive T-cell expansion during chemoradiotherapy was linked to improved recurrence-free survival in HPV16-positive patients.

The CDR3 has 15 amino acids. Trimming removed 3 bases from V and 8 bases from J, with 19 bases in between. Germline V CDR1 and CDR2: ENHRY, SYGVKD. TCRdb keeps only in-frame clones here, not all; method: immunoSEQ multiplex PCR. The sample includes some 810 clones, roughly 75% of them seen just once. To note about this clone: Antigen: not known.

The TCR originated in a human donor with HPV-associated anogenital cancer. Source: tumor tissue, taken from a patient who underwent chemoradiotherapy. The genes are TRBV10-3 and TRBJ1-2; D is ambiguous. CDR3 DNA: TGTGCCATCAGTGACTCATCCAGGACGAGCGGGGGCTACACCTTC. Its translation: CAISDSSRTSGGYTF.